This TCR beta chain was sequenced for a study of molecular identifiers for immune sequencing clone quantification (dated by TCRdb to between 2018 and 2020). Looking at the study overall: For a replicate experiment, RNA from around 18,000 or 91,000 naive CD8 T cells was divided into five aliquots, and four of the five aliquots were sequenced. The study was a methods study using CD8 T cells to benchmark molecular-identifier clustering-based TCR repertoire sequencing (MIDCIRS) and TCR RNA copy counting.

The paper's findings and limits, for the study overall: Modeling gave about 3 recovered TCR RNA copies per cell versus around 10 by digital PCR, implying roughly 30% capture efficiency. In CMV-specific effector cells, over 97% of molecules were held by clones above 20 RNA copies, whereas under 1% of molecules were held by such clones in naive cells. Naive libraries contained spiked-in Jurkat TCR RNA (more than nine copies' worth), which is not part of the donor repertoire. A single cell's worth of spiked-in Jurkat TCR RNA was reported detectable even among around 1 million naive CD8 T cells. Without barcode sub-clustering, chimeric consensus sequences inflated TCR diversity; chimeras reached as high as 47%. Highly expanded clone sizes could be underestimated because identical TCR molecules may share a barcode.

The library relied on PCR. The reads were generated on a NextSeq 500. Bulk TCR libraries were made following a previously described method, with the TCR primers given in Table S5. Purification of total RNA was performed with the Qiagen AllPrep DNA/RNA kit. Before any analysis, reads coming from multiple sequencing runs of the same library were combined into one pool. The original methods were these. Reads were retained only if their TCR constant sequence matched exactly, and those retained reads were trimmed to 150 nt and grouped according to their 12-nt molecular barcodes. Reads within each barcode group were sub-clustered using a 15% Levenshtein threshold, and quality-weighted consensus sequences were constructed for each RNA molecule. Non-functional sequences were filtered out, along with any lower-count sequence sitting one edit away from another sequence. Based on fitting two negative binomial distributions, any barcode sub-cluster with under 20% of the maximum read count was discarded. TCRdb applied fastp at Q25 and MiXCR to the public reads, then kept only in-frame beta chains. Rows with a matching CDR3 protein are joined into one entry that keeps the most common DNA and genes. TCRdb, rather than the study authors, made the V and J calls. The sample yields roughly 55,000 distinct CDR3 sequences; about a third were counted once. The top ten clonotypes cover approximately 4.2% of the sample.

The cysteine opens and the phenylalanine closes a CDR3 of 14 amino acids. Only the CDR3 DNA stays, 42 bases, in frame from base 1. The germline V gene supplies CDR1 MNHEY and CDR2 SVGEGT. V is trimmed back by 8 bases and J by 5 bases, and the junction contains 10 bases that no gene match accounts for. Libraries of naive CD8 T cells were generated from roughly 20,000 to 1,000,000 sorted cells, with 10%, 30% or 50% of the purified RNA used. Naive CD8 T cells, defined as CD8+CD4-CCR7+CD45RA+, were FACS-sorted into RLT Plus buffer on a BD FACSAria II. To test detection sensitivity, Jurkat RNA equal to around 11 TCR copies was added to samples of about 20,000-1,000,000 naive CD8 T cells. CD8 T cells were enriched using RosetteSep CD8+ T Cell Enrichment Cocktail and Ficoll-Paque, and the enriched cells then underwent ACK red cell lysis. Remarks on this clonotype: This clone's antigen is unknown. No qualities accompany the bases; no much larger clone lies one base away.

The rearrangement combines TRBV6-2 or TRBV6-3 with TRBJ2-7; the central 9 bases match TRBD1. Sequencing was performed on naive CD8+ T cells from blood, with Jurkat cell RNA spiked in. The sample's cell subset or site label, decoded: FACS-sorted CD8+CD4-CCR7+CD45RA+ naive T cells. The TCR originated in a human donor in good health. Some libraries in this study had Jurkat cell RNA spiked in. The nucleotide sequence reads as follows: TGTGCCAGCTCAAGGACAGGGGTAGAGGACGAGCAGTACTTC. Translated, this gives CASSRTGVEDEQYF.